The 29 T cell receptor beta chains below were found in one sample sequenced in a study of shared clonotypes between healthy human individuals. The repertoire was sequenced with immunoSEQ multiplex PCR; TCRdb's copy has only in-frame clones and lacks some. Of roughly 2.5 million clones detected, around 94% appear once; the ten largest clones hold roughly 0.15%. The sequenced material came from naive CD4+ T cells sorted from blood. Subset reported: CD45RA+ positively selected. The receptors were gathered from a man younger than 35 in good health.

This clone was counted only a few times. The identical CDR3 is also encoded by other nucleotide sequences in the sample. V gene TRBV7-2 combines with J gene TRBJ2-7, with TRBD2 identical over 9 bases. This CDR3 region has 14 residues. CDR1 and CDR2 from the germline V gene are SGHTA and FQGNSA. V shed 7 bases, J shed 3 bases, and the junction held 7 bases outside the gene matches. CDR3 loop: CASTPTSGNYEQYF. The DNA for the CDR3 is TGTGCCAGCACCCCGACTAGCGGCAACTACGAGCAGTACTTC. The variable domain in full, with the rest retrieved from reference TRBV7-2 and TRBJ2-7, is GAGVSQSPSNKVTEKGKDVELRCDPISGHTALYWYRQSLGQGLEFLIYFQGNSAPDKSGLPSDRFSAERTGGSVSTLTIQRTQQEDSAVYLCASTPTSGNYEQYFGPGTRLTVT.

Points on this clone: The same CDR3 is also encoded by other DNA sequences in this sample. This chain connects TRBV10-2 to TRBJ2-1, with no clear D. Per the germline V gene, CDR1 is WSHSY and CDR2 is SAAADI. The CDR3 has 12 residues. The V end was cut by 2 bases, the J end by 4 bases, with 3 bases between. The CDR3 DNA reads TGCGCCAGCAGTGAGAGGTACAATGAGCAGTTCTTC. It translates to CASSERYNEQFF.

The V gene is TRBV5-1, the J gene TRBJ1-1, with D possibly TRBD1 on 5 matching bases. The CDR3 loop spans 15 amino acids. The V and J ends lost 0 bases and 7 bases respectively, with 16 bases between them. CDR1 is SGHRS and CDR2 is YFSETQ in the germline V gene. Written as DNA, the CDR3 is TGCGCCAGCAGCTTGGAAGGGAGGGGACCGAATGAAGCTTTCTTT. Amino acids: CASSLEGRGPNEAFF.

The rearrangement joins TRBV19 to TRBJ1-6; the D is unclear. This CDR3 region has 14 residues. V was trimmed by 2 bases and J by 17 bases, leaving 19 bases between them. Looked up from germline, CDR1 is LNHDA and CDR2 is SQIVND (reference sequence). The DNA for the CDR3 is TGTGCCAGTAGTATACCCGGGCCTGAGATAGTCTTCCACTTT. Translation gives CASSIPGPEIVFHF.

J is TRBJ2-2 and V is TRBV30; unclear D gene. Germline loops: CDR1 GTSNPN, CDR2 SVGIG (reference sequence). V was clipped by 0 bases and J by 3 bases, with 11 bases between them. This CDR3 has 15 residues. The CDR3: CAWSVRKGDTGELFF. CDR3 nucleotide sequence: TGTGCCTGGAGTGTAAGGAAAGGAGACACCGGGGAGCTGTTTTTT.

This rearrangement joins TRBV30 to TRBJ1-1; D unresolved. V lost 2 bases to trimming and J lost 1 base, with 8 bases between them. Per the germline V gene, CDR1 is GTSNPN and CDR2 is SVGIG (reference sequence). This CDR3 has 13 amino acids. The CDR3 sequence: CAWSTNKNTEAFF. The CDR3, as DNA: TGTGCCTGGAGTACTAACAAGAACACTGAAGCTTTCTTT.

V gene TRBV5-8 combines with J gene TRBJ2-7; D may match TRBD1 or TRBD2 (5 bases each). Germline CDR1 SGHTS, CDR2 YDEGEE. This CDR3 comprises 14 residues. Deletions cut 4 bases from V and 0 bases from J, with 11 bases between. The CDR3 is CASSRDAFSYEQYF. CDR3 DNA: TGTGCCAGCAGCCGGGACGCATTCTCCTACGAGCAGTACTTC.

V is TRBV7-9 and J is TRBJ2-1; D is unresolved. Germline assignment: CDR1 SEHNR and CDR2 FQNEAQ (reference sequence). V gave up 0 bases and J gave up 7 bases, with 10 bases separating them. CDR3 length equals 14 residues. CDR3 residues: CASSLAALRNEQFF. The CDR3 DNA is TGTGCCAGCAGCTTAGCAGCCCTTCGGAATGAGCAGTTCTTC.

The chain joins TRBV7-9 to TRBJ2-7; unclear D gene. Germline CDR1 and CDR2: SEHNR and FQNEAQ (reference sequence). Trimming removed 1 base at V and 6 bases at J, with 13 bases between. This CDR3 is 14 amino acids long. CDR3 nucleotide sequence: TGTGCCAGCAGCTTAGAGGGCACGGGCTTCGAGCAGTACTTC. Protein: CASSLEGTGFEQYF.

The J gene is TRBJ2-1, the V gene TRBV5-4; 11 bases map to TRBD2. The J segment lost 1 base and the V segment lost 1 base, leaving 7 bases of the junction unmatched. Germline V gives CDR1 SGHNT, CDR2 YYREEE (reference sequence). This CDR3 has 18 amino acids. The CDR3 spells CASSLLNLAGGSYNEQFF. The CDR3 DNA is TGTGCCAGCAGCTTGTTGAATCTAGCGGGAGGTTCCTACAATGAGCAGTTCTTC.

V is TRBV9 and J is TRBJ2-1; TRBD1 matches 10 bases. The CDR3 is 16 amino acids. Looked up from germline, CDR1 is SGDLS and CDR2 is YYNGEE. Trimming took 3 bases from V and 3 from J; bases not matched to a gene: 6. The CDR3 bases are TGTGCCAGCAGCGGCCCCGGGACAGGGGACTACAATGAGCAGTTCTTC. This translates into CASSGPGTGDYNEQFF.

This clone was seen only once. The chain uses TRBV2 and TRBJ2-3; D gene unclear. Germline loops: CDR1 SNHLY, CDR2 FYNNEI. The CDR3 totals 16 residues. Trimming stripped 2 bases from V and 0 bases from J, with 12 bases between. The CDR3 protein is CASSESWRPSTDTQYF. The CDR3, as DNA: TGTGCCAGCAGTGAATCTTGGCGTCCTAGCACAGATACGCAGTATTTT.

The CDR3 loop is CASRPPEGRGQYF. CDR3 in DNA: TGTGCCAGCAGACCACCGGAGGGGAGAGGGCAGTATTTT. This sequence joins TRBV2 and TRBJ2-3, with a weak D call TRBD2 (6 bases). The CDR3 is made up of 13 amino acids. Trimming took 6 bases from V and 11 from J, leaving 18 bases between them. CDR1 and CDR2 (germline): SNHLY, FYNNEI.

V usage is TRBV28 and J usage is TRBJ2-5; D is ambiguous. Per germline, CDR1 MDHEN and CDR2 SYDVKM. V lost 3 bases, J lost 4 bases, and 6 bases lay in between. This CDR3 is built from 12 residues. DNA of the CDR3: TGTGCCAGCAGTTTTGGGTTAGAGACCCAGTACTTC. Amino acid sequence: CASSFGLETQYF. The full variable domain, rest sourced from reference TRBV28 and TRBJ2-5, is DVKVTQSSRYLVKRTGEKVFLECVQDMDHENMFWYRQDPGLGLRLIYFSYDVKMKEKGDIPEGYSVSREKKERFSLILESASTNQTSMYLCASSFGLETQYFGPGTRLLVL.

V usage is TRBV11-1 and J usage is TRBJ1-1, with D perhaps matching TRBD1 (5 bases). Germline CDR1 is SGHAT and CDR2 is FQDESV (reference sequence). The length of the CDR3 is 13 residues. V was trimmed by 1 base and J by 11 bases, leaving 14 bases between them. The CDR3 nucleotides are TGTGCCAGCAGCTTAGATCTTACAGGCGCTGCTTTCTTT. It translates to CASSLDLTGAAFF. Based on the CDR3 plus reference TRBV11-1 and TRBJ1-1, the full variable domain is EAEVAQSPRYKITEKSQAVAFWCDPISGHATLYWYRQILGQGPELLVQFQDESVVDDSQLPKDRFSAERLKGVDSTLKIQPAELGDSAMYLCASSLDLTGAAFFGQGTRLTVV.

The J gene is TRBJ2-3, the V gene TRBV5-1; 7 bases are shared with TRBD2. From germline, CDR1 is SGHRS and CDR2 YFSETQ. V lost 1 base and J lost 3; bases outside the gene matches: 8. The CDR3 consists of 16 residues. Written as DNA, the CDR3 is TGCGCCAGCAGCTTGCCGGGCGGGAGCGGGACAGATACGCAGTATTTT. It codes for CASSLPGGSGTDTQYF.

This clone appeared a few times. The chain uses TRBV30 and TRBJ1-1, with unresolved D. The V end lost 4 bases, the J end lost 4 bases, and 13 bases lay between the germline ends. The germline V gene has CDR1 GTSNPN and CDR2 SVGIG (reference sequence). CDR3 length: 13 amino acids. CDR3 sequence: CAWKDAAPTEAFF. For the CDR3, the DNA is TGTGCCTGGAAGGACGCGGCCCCCACTGAAGCTTTCTTT.

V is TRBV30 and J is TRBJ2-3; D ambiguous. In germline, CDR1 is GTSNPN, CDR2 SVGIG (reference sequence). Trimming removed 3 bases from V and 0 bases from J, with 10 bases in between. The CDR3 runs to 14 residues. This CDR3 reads CAWRPGTSTDTQYF. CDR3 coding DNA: TGTGCCTGGAGACCAGGAACTAGCACAGATACGCAGTATTTT.

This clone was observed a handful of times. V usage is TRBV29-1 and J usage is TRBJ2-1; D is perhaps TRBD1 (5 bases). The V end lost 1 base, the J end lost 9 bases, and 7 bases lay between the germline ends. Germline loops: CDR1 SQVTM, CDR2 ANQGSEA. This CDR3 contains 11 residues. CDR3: CSVEGQGEQFF. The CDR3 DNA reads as TGCAGCGTTGAAGGGCAGGGTGAGCAGTTCTTC.

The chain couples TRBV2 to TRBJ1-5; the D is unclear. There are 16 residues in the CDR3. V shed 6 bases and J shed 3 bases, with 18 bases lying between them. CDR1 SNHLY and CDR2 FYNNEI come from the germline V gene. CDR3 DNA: TGTGCCAGCAGCGCCCTCCGAGCCGGACTCAATCAGCCCCAGCATTTT. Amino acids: CASSALRAGLNQPQHF.

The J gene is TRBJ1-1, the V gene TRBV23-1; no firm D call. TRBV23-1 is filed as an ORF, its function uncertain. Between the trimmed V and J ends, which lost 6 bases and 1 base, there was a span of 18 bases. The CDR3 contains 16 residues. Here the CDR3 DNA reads TGCGCCAGCAGGCCCAAGACCGAAGTAGAGAACACTGAAGCTTTCTTT. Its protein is CASRPKTEVENTEAFF.

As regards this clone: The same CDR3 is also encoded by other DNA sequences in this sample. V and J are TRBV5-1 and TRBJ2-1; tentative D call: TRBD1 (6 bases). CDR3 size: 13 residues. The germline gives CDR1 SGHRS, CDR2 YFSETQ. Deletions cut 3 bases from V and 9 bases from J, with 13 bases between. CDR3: CASSSETGSEQFF. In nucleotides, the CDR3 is TGCGCCAGCAGCTCGGAAACAGGGTCTGAGCAGTTCTTC.

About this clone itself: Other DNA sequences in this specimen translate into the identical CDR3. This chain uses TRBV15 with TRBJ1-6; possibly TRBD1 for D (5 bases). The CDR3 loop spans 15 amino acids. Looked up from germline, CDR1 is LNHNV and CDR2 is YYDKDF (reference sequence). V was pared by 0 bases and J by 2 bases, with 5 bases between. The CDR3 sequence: CATSRDRAYNSPLHF. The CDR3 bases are TGTGCCACCAGCAGAGACAGGGCCTATAATTCACCCCTCCACTTT.

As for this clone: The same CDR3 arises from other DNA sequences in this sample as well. CDR3 protein: CASRDDSNQPQHF. CDR3 in DNA: TGTGCCAGCAGGGATGATAGCAATCAGCCCCAGCATTTT. The chain joins TRBV2 to TRBJ1-5; D is ambiguous. CDR1 and CDR2 (germline): SNHLY, FYNNEI. There are 13 residues in the CDR3. V lost 6 bases, J lost 0 bases, and 6 bases lay in between.

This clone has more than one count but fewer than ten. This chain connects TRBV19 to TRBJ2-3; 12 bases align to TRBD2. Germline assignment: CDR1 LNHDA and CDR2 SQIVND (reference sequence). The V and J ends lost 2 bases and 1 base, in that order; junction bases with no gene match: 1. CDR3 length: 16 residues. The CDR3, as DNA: TGTGCCAGTAGTATAAGGACTAGCGGGGGCACAGATACGCAGTATTTT. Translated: CASSIRTSGGTDTQYF.

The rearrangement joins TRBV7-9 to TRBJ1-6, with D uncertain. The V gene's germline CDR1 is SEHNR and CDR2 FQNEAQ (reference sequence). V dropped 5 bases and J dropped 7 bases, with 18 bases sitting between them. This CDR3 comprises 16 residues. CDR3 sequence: CASSRETGIQNSPLHF. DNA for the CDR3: TGTGCCAGCAGCCGCGAAACCGGGATCCAAAATTCACCCCTCCACTTT.

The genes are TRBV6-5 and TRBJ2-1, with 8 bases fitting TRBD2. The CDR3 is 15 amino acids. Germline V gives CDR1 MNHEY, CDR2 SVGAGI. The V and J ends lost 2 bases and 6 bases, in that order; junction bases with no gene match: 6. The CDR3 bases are TGTGCCAGCAGTTACGACGGGGGGGCCGTCAATGAGCAGTTCTTC. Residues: CASSYDGGAVNEQFF.

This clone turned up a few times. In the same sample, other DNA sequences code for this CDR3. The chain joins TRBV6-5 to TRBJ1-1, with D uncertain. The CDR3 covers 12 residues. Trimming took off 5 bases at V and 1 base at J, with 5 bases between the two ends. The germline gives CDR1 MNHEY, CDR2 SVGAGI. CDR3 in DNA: TGTGCCAGCAGTCGGGGGAACACTGAAGCTTTCTTT. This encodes CASSRGNTEAFF.

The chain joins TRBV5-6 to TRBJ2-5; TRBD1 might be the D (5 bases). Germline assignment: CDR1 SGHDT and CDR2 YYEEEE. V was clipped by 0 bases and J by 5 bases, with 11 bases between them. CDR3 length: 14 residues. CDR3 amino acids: CASSLGQWSETQYF. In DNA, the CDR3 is TGTGCCAGCAGCTTGGGACAGTGGTCGGAGACCCAGTACTTC. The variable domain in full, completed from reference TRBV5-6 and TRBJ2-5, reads DAGVTQSPTHLIKTRGQQVTLRCSPKSGHDTVSWYQQALGQGPQFIFQYYEEEERQRGNFPDRFSGHQFPNYSSELNVNALLLGDSALYLCASSLGQWSETQYFGPGTRLLVL.